The text below deals with one T cell receptor (beta chain). This sample is part of a study of blood T cell repertoires in COVID-19. Using immunoSEQ multiplex PCR, the repertoire was profiled, and TCRdb retains in-frame clones only, with some absent. The sample has under 250,000 clones, around 86% seen once. V was pared by 2 bases and J by 0 bases, with 17 bases between. The CDR3 is made up of 18 amino acids. In germline, CDR1 is SGHRS, CDR2 YFSETQ. The chain uses TRBV5-1 and TRBJ2-2, with D possibly TRBD1 on 5 matching bases. Material: peripheral blood. This TCR derives from a man younger than 45 who had recovered from COVID-19. CDR3 sequence: CASSLPWSGQANTGELFF. CDR3 bases: TGCGCCAGCAGCTTACCGTGGAGTGGACAAGCGAACACCGGGGAGCTGTTTTTT.